The 18 T cell receptor beta chains reported below all come from one sample, sequenced in a study of radiation and T cells in renal cell carcinoma. Profiling relied on immunoSEQ multiplex PCR, and the TCRdb table lists in-frame clones only, not all of them. The sample lists tens of thousands of clones, over 70% occurring once. Indicated time point: blood 4 weeks post-SBRT, at nephrectomy. Treatment in this sample: 15 Gy SBRT to primary tumor, nephrectomy 4 weeks later. The sample here was blood, taken from a patient whose treatment included radiotherapy and nephrectomy. Every receptor here comes from a man between 60 and 75 years old with renal cell carcinoma.

There are a few counts of this clone. This rearrangement joins TRBV18 to TRBJ1-1; D is unresolved. The CDR3 contains 13 residues. Germline assignment: CDR1 KGHSH and CDR2 LQKENI. V was clipped by 2 bases and J by 1 base, with 5 bases between them. This CDR3 reads CASSPSGNTEAFF. The CDR3 nucleotides are TGTGCCAGCTCACCAAGCGGGAACACTGAAGCTTTCTTT. The full variable domain, completed using reference TRBV18 and TRBJ1-1, is NAGVMQNPRHLVRRRGQEARLRCSPMKGHSHVYWYRQLPEEGLKFMVYLQKENIIDESGMPKERFSAEFPKEGPSILRIQQVVRGDSAAYFCASSPSGNTEAFFGQGTRLTVV.

J is TRBJ2-3 and V is TRBV27; D might be TRBD1 (6 bases). V shed 4 bases and J shed 2 bases, with 13 bases lying between them. The CDR3 is made up of 15 amino acids. Germline values: CDR1 MNHEY, CDR2 SMNVEV (reference sequence). The CDR3 coding sequence is TGTGCCAGCAGTTCGACCAGGACAGACACAGATACGCAGTATTTT. Translated: CASSSTRTDTDTQYF.

The rearrangement links TRBV14 to TRBJ2-1; 10 nucleotides align to TRBD2. CDR3 length: 15 residues. V lost 2 bases to trimming and J lost 6 bases; unmatched junction nucleotides: 4. Per the germline V gene, CDR1 is SGHDN and CDR2 is FVKESK. As DNA, the CDR3 is TGTGCCAGCAGCCAACGACTAGCGGGTAGCAATGAGCAGTTCTTC. Protein: CASSQRLAGSNEQFF.

V usage is TRBV9 and J usage is TRBJ2-1; no definite D call. CDR1 and CDR2 (germline): SGDLS, YYNGEE. The CDR3 extends over 17 amino acids. The V gene lost 0 bases and the J gene lost 5 bases, with 18 bases spanning the gap. DNA of the CDR3: TGTGCCAGCAGCGTAGAGTTGTTCTTCACCTCGAACAATGAGCAGTTCTTC. Amino acid sequence: CASSVELFFTSNNEQFF.

This rearrangement joins TRBV28 to TRBJ2-7; D may be TRBD1 (6 bases). Trimming cost V 3 bases and J 5 bases, with 17 bases left between them. The CDR3 contains 15 residues. Germline lookup yields CDR1 MDHEN and CDR2 SYDVKM. The CDR3 here is CASSLVFGGLNEQYF. CDR3 coding DNA: TGTGCCAGCAGTTTGGTATTTGGGGGCTTGAACGAGCAGTACTTC.

V usage is TRBV7-8 and J usage is TRBJ2-7; weak D call: TRBD2 (5 bases). CDR3 length: 16 residues. Per germline, CDR1 SGHVS and CDR2 FQNEAQ. V was cut by 6 bases and J by 2 bases, with 20 bases left in between. CDR3 nucleotides: TGTGCCAGCAGATCACCGCCGGGGTTTTCCCCCTACGAGCAGTACTTC. Translated: CASRSPPGFSPYEQYF.

The CDR3: CASLGGPYEQYF. CDR3 DNA: TGTGCCAGCCTTGGCGGTCCCTACGAGCAGTACTTC. The V call is TRBV6-6, the J call TRBJ2-7; D not certain. The germline V gene has CDR1 MNHNY and CDR2 SVGAGI (reference sequence). Trimming took 8 bases from V and 2 from J, leaving 10 bases between them. CDR3 length: 12 residues.

J is TRBJ1-6 and V is TRBV11-2, with unresolved D. This CDR3 has 18 residues. The germline CDR1 and CDR2 sequences are SGHAT and FQNNGV. The V end was cut by 1 base, the J end by 0 bases, with 13 bases between. The CDR3 reads CASSLGRRASSYNSPLHF. CDR3 coding DNA: TGTGCCAGCAGCTTAGGCCGAAGGGCAAGCTCCTATAATTCACCCCTCCACTTT.

The CDR3, as DNA: TGTGCCAGCACCTTGACAGGGGGCCAAGAGACCCAGTACTTC. Translation gives CASTLTGGQETQYF. The V gene is TRBV9, the J gene TRBJ2-5, with 9 nucleotides matching TRBD1. The CDR3 covers 14 residues. V shed 6 bases, J shed 1 base, and the junction held 4 bases outside the gene matches. Germline V gives CDR1 SGDLS, CDR2 YYNGEE.

This sequence joins TRBV6-5 and TRBJ2-7; D gene unclear. CDR3 length: 13 amino acids. Deletions cut 3 bases from V and 3 bases from J, with 9 bases between. The germline gives CDR1 MNHEY, CDR2 SVGAGI. CDR3 sequence reads: CASSYSPIYEQYF. The CDR3 DNA is TGTGCCAGCAGTTATAGTCCCATCTACGAGCAGTACTTC.

This clone was seen more than once but under ten times. This sequence joins TRBV19 and TRBJ1-3; D is undetermined. This CDR3 has 14 residues. Germline assignment: CDR1 LNHDA and CDR2 SQIVND (reference sequence). Trimming stripped 5 bases from V and 3 bases from J, with 11 bases between. CDR3 bases: TGTGCCAGTAGTCCCATGGCAGGTGGAAACACCATATATTTT. Its translation: CASSPMAGGNTIYF.

This sequence joins TRBV5-6 and TRBJ2-5; D is ambiguous. The J call may be faulty, since TRBJ2-7 better matches the DNA end. The germline V gene encodes CDR1 SGHDT and CDR2 YYEEEE. This CDR3 spans 15 amino acids. The chain's CDR3 is CASSFGLGSSYEQYF. The DNA of the CDR3 is TGTGCCAGCAGCTTTGGTCTGGGTAGCTCCTACGAGCAGTACTTC.

The rearrangement joins TRBV5-4 to TRBJ1-4; D is undetermined. CDR3 size: 15 residues. Germline CDR1 and CDR2: SGHNT and YYREEE (reference sequence). V dropped 2 bases and J dropped 7 bases, with 15 bases sitting between them. As DNA, the CDR3 is TGTGCCAGCAGCTTTAAGGGTGGAGGCACTGAAAAACTGTTTTTT. Translated: CASSFKGGGTEKLFF. The whole variable domain, filled in from reference TRBV5-4 and TRBJ1-4, reads ETGVTQSPTHLIKTRGQQVTLRCSSQSGHNTVSWYQQALGQGPQFIFQYYREEENGRGNFPPRFSGLQFPNYSSELNVNALELDDSALYLCASSFKGGGTEKLFFGSGTQLSVL.

The V gene is TRBV6-6, the J gene TRBJ1-2; 7 positions agree with TRBD1. The V gene's germline CDR1 is MNHNY and CDR2 SVGAGI (reference sequence). Trimming took 7 bases from V and 3 from J; bases not matched to a gene: 8. The length of the CDR3 is 14 residues. CDR3 DNA sequence: TGTGCCAGCATGAGGGACAGTGAAGACTATGGCTACACCTTC. Amino acid sequence: CASMRDSEDYGYTF.

The chain is built from TRBV10-3 and TRBJ2-7; D remains ambiguous. The CDR3 extends over 14 amino acids. Trimming shortened V by 7 bases and J by 1 base, and 14 bases separated the two germline ends. Germline V gene data show CDR1 as ENHRY and CDR2 as SYGVKD. CDR3 sequence (DNA): TGTGCCATCAACCCCCGTCCGGATTCCTACGAGCAGTACTTC. Protein product: CAINPRPDSYEQYF.

V usage is TRBV6-5 and J usage is TRBJ1-6, with a possible D match to TRBD1 (5 bases). The CDR3 runs to 14 residues. Germline CDR1 reads MNHEY; CDR2 reads SVGAGI. V shed 2 bases and J shed 4 bases, with 6 bases lying between them. Here the CDR3 reads CASSYGGYNSPLHF. The CDR3 DNA follows: TGTGCCAGCAGTTACGGGGGGTATAATTCACCCCTCCACTTT.

The rearrangement uses TRBV14 and TRBJ1-4; D might be TRBD1 (6 bases). Germline lookup yields CDR1 SGHDN and CDR2 FVKESK. Trimming removed 6 bases from V and 4 bases from J, with 18 bases in between. The CDR3 contains 16 residues. CDR3 protein: CASSPGIGQRNEKLFF. The DNA of the CDR3 is TGTGCCAGCAGTCCAGGGATCGGACAGCGTAATGAAAAACTGTTTTTT. The whole variable domain, filled in from reference TRBV14 and TRBJ1-4, reads EAGVTQFPSHSVIEKGQTVTLRCDPISGHDNLYWYRRVMGKEIKFLLHFVKESKQDESGMPNNRFLAERTGGTYSTLKVQPAELEDSGVYFCASSPGIGQRNEKLFFGSGTQLSVL.

The chain has TRBV18 and TRBJ2-5; unclear D gene. The germline V gene encodes CDR1 KGHSH and CDR2 LQKENI. The V end lost 2 bases, the J end lost 5 bases, and 12 bases lay between the germline ends. The CDR3 has 14 residues. CDR3 nucleotides: TGTGCCAGCTCACCAGTTCCCTCCGGGGAGACCCAGTACTTC. This translates into CASSPVPSGETQYF.